This TCR beta chain originates from a study of read filtering for tumor transcriptome and immune sequencing. The library was built from roughly 400 ng RNA with molecular barcoded adaptors for alpha/delta and beta/gamma chains. TCRdb reprocessed the reads via MiXCR and lists one record per CDR3 protein. The sample carries 55,000 to 60,000 distinct CDR3 sequences, more than 9% recorded once. This clonotype was seen at least ten times. The CDR3 has 12 residues. Germline V gene sequence: CDR1 DFQATT, CDR2 SNEGSKA (reference sequence). Trimming stripped 5 bases from V and 6 bases from J, with 10 bases between.

The TCR originated in a donor at least 40 years old with multiple myeloma. The V gene is TRBV20-1, the J gene TRBJ2-2, with D perhaps TRBD2 (6 bases). The sequenced sample consisted of a population of CD138-negative cells sorted from bone marrow. This CDR3 is CSAQGTSGELFF. For the CDR3, the DNA is TGCAGTGCTCAAGGGACTTCCGGGGAGCTGTTTTTT.